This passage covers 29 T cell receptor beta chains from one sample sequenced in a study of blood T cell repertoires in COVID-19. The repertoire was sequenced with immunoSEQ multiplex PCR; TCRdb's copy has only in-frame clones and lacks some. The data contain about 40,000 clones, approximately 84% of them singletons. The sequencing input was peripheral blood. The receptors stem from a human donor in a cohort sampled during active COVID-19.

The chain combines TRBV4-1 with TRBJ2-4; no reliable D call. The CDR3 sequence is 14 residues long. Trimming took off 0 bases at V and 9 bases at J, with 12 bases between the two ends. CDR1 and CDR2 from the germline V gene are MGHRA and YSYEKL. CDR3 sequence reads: CASSQDLSPIIQYF. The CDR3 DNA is TGCGCCAGCAGCCAAGATCTGAGTCCAATCATTCAGTACTTC.

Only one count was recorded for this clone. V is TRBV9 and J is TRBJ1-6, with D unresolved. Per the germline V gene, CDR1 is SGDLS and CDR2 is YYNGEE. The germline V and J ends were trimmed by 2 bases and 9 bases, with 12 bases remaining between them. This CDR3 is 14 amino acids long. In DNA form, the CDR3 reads TGTGCCAGCAGCGTCACCGGGGAATCTTCACCCCTCCACTTT. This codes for CASSVTGESSPLHF.

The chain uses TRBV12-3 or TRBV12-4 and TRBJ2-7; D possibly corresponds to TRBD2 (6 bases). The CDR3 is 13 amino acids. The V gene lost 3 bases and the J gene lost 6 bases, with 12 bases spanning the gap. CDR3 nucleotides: TGTGCCAGCAGTTTTGTCGCCGGGGGCGAGCAGTACTTC. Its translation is CASSFVAGGEQYF.

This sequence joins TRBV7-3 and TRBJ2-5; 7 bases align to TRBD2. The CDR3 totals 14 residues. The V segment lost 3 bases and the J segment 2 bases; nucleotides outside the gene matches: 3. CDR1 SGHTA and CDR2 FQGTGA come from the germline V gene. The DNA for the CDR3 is TGTGCCAGCAGCTTTCAAGCGGGGCAAGAGACCCAGTACTTC. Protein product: CASSFQAGQETQYF. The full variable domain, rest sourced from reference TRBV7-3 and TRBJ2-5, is GAGVSQTPSNKVTEKGKYVELRCDPISGHTALYWYRQSLGQGPEFLIYFQGTGAADDSGLPNDRFFAVRPEGSVSTLKIQRTERGDSAVYLCASSFQAGQETQYFGPGTRLLVL.

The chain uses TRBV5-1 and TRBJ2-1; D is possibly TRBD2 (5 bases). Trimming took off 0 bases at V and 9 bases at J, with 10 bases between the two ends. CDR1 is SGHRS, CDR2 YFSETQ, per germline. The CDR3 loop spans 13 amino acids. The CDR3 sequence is CASSLEAVGEQFF. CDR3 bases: TGCGCCAGCAGCTTGGAAGCGGTAGGTGAGCAGTTCTTC. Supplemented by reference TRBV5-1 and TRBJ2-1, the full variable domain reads KAGVTQTPRYLIKTRGQQVTLSCSPISGHRSVSWYQQTPGQGLQFLFEYFSETQRNKGNFPGRFSGRQFSNSRSEMNVSTLELGDSALYLCASSLEAVGEQFFGPGTRLTVL.

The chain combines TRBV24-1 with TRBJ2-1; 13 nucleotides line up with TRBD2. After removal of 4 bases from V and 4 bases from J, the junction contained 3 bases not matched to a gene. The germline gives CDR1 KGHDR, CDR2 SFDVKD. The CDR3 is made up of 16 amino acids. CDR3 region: CATSETSGGEYNEQFF. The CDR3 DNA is TGTGCCACCAGTGAAACTAGCGGGGGGGAATACAATGAGCAGTTCTTC.

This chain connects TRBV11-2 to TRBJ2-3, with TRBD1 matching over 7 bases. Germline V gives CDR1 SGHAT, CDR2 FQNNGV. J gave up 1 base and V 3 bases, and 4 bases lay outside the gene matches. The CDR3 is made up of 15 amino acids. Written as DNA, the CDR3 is TGTGCCAGCAGCTTCCCGCAGGGGGGCACAGATACGCAGTATTTT. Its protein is CASSFPQGGTDTQYF.

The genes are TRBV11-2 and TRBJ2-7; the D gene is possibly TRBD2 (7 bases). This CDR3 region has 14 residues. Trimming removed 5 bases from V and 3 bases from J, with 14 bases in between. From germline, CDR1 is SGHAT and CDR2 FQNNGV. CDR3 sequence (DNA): TGTGCCAGCAGCCCCCGGGGAGGGGGCTACGAGCAGTACTTC. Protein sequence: CASSPRGGGYEQYF.

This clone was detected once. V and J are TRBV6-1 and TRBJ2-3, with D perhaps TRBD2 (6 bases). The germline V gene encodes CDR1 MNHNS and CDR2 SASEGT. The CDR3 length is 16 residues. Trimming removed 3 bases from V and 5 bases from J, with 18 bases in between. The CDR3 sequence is CASSEGLGWGIDTQYF. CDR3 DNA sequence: TGTGCCAGCAGTGAGGGACTCGGATGGGGGATAGATACGCAGTATTTT.

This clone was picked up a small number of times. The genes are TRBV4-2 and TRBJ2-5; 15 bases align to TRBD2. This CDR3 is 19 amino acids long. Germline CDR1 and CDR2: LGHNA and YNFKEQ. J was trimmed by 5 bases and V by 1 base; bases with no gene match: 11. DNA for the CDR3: TGTGCCAGCAGCCAAGGCCCGGGACTAGCGGGGGGAGGATCGGAGACCCAGTACTTC. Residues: CASSQGPGLAGGGSETQYF.

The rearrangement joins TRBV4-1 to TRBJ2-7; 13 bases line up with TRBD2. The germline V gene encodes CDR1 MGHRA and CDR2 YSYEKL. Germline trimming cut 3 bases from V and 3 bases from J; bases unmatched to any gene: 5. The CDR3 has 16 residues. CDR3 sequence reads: CASSQALAGGYYEQYF. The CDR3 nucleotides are TGCGCCAGCAGCCAGGCACTAGCGGGGGGGTACTACGAGCAGTACTTC.

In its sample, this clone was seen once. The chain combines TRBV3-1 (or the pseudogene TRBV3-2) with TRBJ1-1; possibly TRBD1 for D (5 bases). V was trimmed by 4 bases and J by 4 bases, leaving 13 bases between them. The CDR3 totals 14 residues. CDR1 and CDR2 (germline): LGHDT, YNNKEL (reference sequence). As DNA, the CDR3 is TGTGCCAGCAGCCTGGGGTGGAGGGGCACTGAAGCTTTCTTT. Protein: CASSLGWRGTEAFF.

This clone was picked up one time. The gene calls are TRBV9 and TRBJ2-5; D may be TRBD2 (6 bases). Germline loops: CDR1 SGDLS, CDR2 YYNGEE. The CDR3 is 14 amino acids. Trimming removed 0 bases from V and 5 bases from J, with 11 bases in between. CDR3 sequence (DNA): TGTGCCAGCAGCGTAGGGCCTAGCGTTGAGACCCAGTACTTC. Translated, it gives CASSVGPSVETQYF.

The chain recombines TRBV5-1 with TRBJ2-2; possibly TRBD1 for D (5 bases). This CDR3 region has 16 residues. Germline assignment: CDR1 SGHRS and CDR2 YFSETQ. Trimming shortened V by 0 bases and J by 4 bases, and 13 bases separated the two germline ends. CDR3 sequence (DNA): TGCGCCAGCAGCTTGGGATTCTCACAGGTCACCGGGGAGCTGTTTTTT. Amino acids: CASSLGFSQVTGELFF.

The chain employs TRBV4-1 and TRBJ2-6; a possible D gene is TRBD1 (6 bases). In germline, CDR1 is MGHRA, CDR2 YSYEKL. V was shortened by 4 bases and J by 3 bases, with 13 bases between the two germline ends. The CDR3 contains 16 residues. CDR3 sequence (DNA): TGCGCCAGCAGCCGCCCCACAGGGCTTGGGGCCAACGTCCTGACTTTC. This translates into CASSRPTGLGANVLTF.

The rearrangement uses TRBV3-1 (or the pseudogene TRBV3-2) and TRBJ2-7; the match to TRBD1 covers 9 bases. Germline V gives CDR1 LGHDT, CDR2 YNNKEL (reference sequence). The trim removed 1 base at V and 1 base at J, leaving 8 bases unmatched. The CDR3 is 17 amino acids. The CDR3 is CASSQANRGRRSYEQYF. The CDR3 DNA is TGTGCCAGCAGCCAAGCTAACAGGGGGCGAAGATCCTACGAGCAGTACTTC.

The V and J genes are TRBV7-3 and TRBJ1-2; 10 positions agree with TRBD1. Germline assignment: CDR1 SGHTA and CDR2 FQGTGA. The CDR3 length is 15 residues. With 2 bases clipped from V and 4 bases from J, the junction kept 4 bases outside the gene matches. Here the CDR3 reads CASSLSGTGAYGYTF. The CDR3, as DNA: TGTGCCAGCAGCTTATCCGGGACAGGGGCCTATGGCTACACCTTC.

CDR3 DNA: TGTGCCAGCAGCTTAATCCCCCAGGGATCTGGAAACACCATATATTTT. Its translation: CASSLIPQGSGNTIYF. The genes are TRBV7-8 and TRBJ1-3, with D maybe TRBD1 (5 bases). The CDR3 loop spans 16 amino acids. V lost 2 bases and J lost 1, with 12 bases in between. The germline V gene has CDR1 SGHVS and CDR2 FQNEAQ.

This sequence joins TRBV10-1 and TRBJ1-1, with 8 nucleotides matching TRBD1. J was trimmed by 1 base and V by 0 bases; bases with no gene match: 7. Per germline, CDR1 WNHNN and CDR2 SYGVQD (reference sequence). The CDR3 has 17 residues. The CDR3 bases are TGCGCCAGCAGTGAGTCGAGGCAGGGGGCAGCGAACACTGAAGCTTTCTTT. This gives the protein CASSESRQGAANTEAFF.

The CDR3 DNA reads TGTGCCAGCAGCTTAGGCCAGGAAATAACCTACGAGCAGTACTTC. Translating gives CASSLGQEITYEQYF. The chain combines TRBV13 with TRBJ2-7; D is unclear. V lost 0 bases to trimming and J lost 2 bases, with 11 bases between them. CDR1 and CDR2 from the germline V gene are PRHDT and FYEKMQ (reference sequence). The CDR3 runs to 15 residues.

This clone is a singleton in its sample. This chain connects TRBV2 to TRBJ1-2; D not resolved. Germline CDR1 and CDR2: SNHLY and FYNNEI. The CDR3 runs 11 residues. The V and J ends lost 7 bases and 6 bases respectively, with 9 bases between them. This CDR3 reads CASMGEDGYTF. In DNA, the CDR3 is TGTGCCAGCATGGGAGAAGATGGCTACACCTTC.

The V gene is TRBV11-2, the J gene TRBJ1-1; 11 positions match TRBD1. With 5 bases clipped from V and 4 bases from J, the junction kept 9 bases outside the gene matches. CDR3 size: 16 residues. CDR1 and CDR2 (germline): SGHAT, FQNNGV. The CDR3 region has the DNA TGTGCCAGCAGCCACCGGACAGGGGGCATGGGCACTGAAGCTTTCTTT. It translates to CASSHRTGGMGTEAFF.

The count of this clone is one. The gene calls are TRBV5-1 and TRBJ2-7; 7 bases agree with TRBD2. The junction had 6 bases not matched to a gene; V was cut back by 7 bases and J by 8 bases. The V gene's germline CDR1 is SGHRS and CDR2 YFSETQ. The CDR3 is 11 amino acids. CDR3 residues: CASLNGGKQYF. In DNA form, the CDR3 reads TGCGCCAGCCTCAACGGGGGGAAGCAGTACTTC.

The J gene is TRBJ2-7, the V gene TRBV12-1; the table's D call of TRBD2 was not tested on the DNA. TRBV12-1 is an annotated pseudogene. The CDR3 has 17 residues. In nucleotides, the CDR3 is TGTGCCAGCAGCTTTAAGGCTAGGCGCAGCTACTCCTACGAGCAGTACTTC. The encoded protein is CASSFKARRSYSYEQYF.

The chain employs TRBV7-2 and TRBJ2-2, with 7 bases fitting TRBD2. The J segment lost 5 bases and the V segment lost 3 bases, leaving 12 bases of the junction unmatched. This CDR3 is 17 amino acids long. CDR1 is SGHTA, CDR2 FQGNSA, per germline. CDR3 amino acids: CASSFSRQRGLTGELFF. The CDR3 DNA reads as TGTGCCAGCAGCTTCTCGCGCCAAAGGGGACTAACCGGGGAGCTGTTTTTT.

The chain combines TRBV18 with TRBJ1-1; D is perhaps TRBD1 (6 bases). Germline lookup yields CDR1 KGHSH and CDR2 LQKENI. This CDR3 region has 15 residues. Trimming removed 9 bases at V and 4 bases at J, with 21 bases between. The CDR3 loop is CASSIGAGGATEAFF. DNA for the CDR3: TGTGCCAGTTCCATTGGTGCGGGGGGGGCCACTGAAGCTTTCTTT. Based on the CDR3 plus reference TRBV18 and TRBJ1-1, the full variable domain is NAGVMQNPRHLVRRRGQEARLRCSPMKGHSHVYWYRQLPEEGLKFMVYLQKENIIDESGMPKERFSAEFPKEGPSILRIQQVVRGDSAAYFCASSIGAGGATEAFFGQGTRLTVV.

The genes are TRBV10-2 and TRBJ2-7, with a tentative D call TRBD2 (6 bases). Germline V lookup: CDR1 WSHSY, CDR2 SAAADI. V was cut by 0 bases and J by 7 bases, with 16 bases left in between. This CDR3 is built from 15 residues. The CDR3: CASSESGGRYGEQYF. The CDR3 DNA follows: TGCGCCAGCAGTGAGTCGGGGGGTAGGTACGGGGAGCAGTACTTC.

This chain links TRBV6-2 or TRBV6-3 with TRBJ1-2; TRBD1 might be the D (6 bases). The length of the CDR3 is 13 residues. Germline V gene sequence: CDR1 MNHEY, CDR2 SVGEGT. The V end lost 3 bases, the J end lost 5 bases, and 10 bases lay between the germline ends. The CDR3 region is CASSYYTGYGYTF. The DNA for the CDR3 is TGTGCCAGCAGTTATTATACAGGGTATGGCTACACCTTC.

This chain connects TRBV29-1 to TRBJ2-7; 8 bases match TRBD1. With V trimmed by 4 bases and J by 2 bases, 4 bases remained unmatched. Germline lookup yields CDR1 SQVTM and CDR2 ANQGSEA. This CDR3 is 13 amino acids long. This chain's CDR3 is CSVGAGGTYEQYF. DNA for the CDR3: TGCAGCGTTGGGGCAGGGGGCACCTACGAGCAGTACTTC.